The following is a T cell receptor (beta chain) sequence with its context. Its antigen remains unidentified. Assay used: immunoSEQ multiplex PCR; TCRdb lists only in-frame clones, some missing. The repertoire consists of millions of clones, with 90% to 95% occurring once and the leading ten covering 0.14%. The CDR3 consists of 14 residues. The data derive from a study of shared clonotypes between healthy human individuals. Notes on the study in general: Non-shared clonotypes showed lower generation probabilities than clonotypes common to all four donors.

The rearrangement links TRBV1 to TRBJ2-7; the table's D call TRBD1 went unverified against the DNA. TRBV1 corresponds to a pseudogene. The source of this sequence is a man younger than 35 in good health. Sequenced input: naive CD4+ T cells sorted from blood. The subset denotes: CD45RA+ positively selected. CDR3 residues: CTSSQRGRSLEQYF. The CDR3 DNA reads TGCACCAGCAGCCAAAGGGGTCGGTCCCTCGAGCAGTACTTC.